These 30 T cell receptor beta chains were sequenced from one sample in a study of somatic mutations in cytotoxic T cells in rheumatoid arthritis. The assay was immunoSEQ multiplex PCR, and TCRdb's table has in-frame clones only and misses some. The sample includes 4,000 to 6,000 clones, around 78% of them seen just once. Sequences were obtained from CD8+ T cells sorted from blood. Receptor source: a man aged 70 or older with rheumatoid arthritis.

This clone was seen a few times. The genes are TRBV6-5 and TRBJ2-2; TRBD1 matches 9 bases. The CDR3 is 15 amino acids. V gave up 1 base and J gave up 7 bases; unmatched junction bases: 4. CDR1 is MNHEY and CDR2 is SVGAGI in the germline V gene. The CDR3 spells CASSYLGQGNGELFF. CDR3 sequence (DNA): TGTGCCAGCAGTTACTTAGGACAGGGGAACGGGGAGCTGTTTTTT.

This clone has just one count. The genes are TRBV4-1 and TRBJ2-7; perhaps TRBD2 as D (7 bases). The V end lost 1 base, the J end lost 4 bases, and 23 bases lay between the germline ends. The CDR3 totals 18 residues. Germline V gene sequence: CDR1 MGHRA, CDR2 YSYEKL. The chain's CDR3 is CASSQAPAGADASYEQYF. The CDR3 DNA sequence: TGCGCCAGCAGCCAAGCCCCCGCGGGGGCGGATGCCTCTTACGAGCAGTACTTC.

The rearrangement uses TRBV19 and TRBJ2-1; TRBD2 matches 7 bases. V shed 6 bases, J shed 3 bases, and the junction held 8 bases outside the gene matches. This CDR3 has 15 residues. Per the germline V gene, CDR1 is LNHDA and CDR2 is SQIVND (reference sequence). CDR3 sequence: CASSGGSFFYNEQFF. Written as DNA, the CDR3 is TGTGCCAGTAGCGGGGGGTCATTTTTCTACAATGAGCAGTTCTTC.

This rearrangement joins TRBV9 to TRBJ1-1; 10 bases map to TRBD1. V gave up 3 bases and J gave up 1 base; unmatched junction bases: 3. The CDR3 sequence is 15 residues long. From germline, CDR1 is SGDLS and CDR2 YYNGEE. CDR3 DNA sequence: TGTGCCAGCAGCGAGGGGACAGGGGCGAACACTGAAGCTTTCTTT. This encodes CASSEGTGANTEAFF.

The gene calls are TRBV11-1 and TRBJ1-1; D not certain. Trimming removed 3 bases from V and 5 bases from J, with 10 bases in between. The length of the CDR3 is 13 residues. Germline values: CDR1 SGHAT, CDR2 FQDESV (reference sequence). The CDR3 bases are TGTGCCAGCAGCTTTAGAGCGGAAACTGAAGCTTTCTTT. Its translation: CASSFRAETEAFF.

The chain is built from TRBV5-8 and TRBJ1-1; 8 nucleotides match TRBD1. The CDR3 covers 15 residues. V dropped 4 bases and J dropped 2; count of bases not matched to a gene: 7. CDR1 is SGHTS, CDR2 YDEGEE, per germline. This chain's CDR3 is CASSPDRGVNTEAFF. The CDR3 region has the DNA TGTGCCAGCAGCCCCGACAGGGGTGTTAACACTGAAGCTTTCTTT.

This clone has only one observation. The V gene is TRBV2, the J gene TRBJ1-2; tentative D call: TRBD1 (6 bases). Trimming cost V 7 bases and J 0 bases, with 15 bases left between them. The CDR3 is 15 amino acids. CDR1 is SNHLY and CDR2 is FYNNEI in the germline V gene. CDR3 DNA: TGTGCCAGCACTGGGGACACAGGGCCTAACTATGGCTACACCTTC. It translates to CASTGDTGPNYGYTF.

In this sample, this clone turned up a few times. The chain uses TRBV10-1 and TRBJ2-7; the D is unclear. The CDR3 runs to 15 residues. Germline CDR1 reads WNHNN; CDR2 reads SYGVQD (reference sequence). V shed 2 bases and J shed 6 bases, with 17 bases lying between them. CDR3 protein: CASSEGAPQLSEQYF. The CDR3 DNA reads TGCGCCAGCAGTGAGGGTGCCCCTCAACTGTCCGAGCAGTACTTC.

The V call is TRBV7-9, the J call TRBJ2-2, with 7 positions matching TRBD1. CDR3 length: 16 residues. Germline loops: CDR1 SEHNR, CDR2 FQNEAQ (reference sequence). J was trimmed by 6 bases and V by 4 bases; bases with no gene match: 11. As DNA, the CDR3 is TGTGCCAGCAGCTCAAAAACAGGGGTACTAGCCGGGGAGCTGTTTTTT. Its protein product is CASSSKTGVLAGELFF.

The J gene is TRBJ2-2, the V gene TRBV7-8; D not resolved. Germline CDR1 SGHVS, CDR2 FQNEAQ. There are 15 residues in the CDR3. The V end lost 5 bases, the J end lost 1 base, and 11 bases lay between the germline ends. CDR3 protein: CASSAYGRNTGELFF. The CDR3 DNA reads TGTGCCAGCAGCGCCTACGGTAGGAACACCGGGGAGCTGTTTTTT.

In DNA form, the CDR3 reads TGCGCCAGCAGCCAAGGTCCCTTGGCACGTGGCTACACCTTC. It yields the protein CASSQGPLARGYTF. This rearrangement joins TRBV4-1 to TRBJ1-2; D call uncertain. The V gene's germline CDR1 is MGHRA and CDR2 YSYEKL. The CDR3 runs to 14 residues. V was clipped by 1 base and J by 7 bases, with 13 bases between them.

The chain uses TRBV27 and TRBJ2-7; D is possibly TRBD1 (5 bases). Per the germline V gene, CDR1 is MNHEY and CDR2 is SMNVEV (reference sequence). This CDR3 is 12 amino acids long. V dropped 5 bases and J dropped 3 bases, with 8 bases sitting between them. This chain's CDR3 is CASSHQGYEQYF. The DNA for the CDR3 is TGTGCCAGCAGTCACCAGGGCTACGAGCAGTACTTC.

The chain links TRBV7-9 to TRBJ2-1, with 7 bases lining up with TRBD2. The CDR3 runs 15 residues. Germline-derived CDR1 and CDR2 are SEHNR and FQNEAQ (reference sequence). The J segment lost 2 bases and the V segment lost 5 bases, leaving 6 bases of the junction unmatched. CDR3 residues: CASSPSGFTYNEQFF. The CDR3 coding sequence is TGTGCCAGCAGCCCTAGCGGTTTTACCTACAATGAGCAGTTCTTC. The full variable domain, in which reference TRBV7-9 and TRBJ2-1 provide the parts outside the CDR3, is DTGVSQNPRHKITKRGQNVTFRCDPISEHNRLYWYRQTLGQGPEFLTYFQNEAQLEKSRLLSDRFSAERPKGSFSTLEIQRTEQGDSAMYLCASSPSGFTYNEQFFGPGTRLTVL.

The J gene is TRBJ1-4, the V gene TRBV5-5; no firm D call. With 2 bases removed from V and 6 bases from J, the gap between germline ends came to 11 bases. The CDR3 sequence is 14 residues long. CDR1 and CDR2 from the germline V gene are SGHKS and YYEKEE (reference sequence). For the CDR3, the DNA is TGTGCCAGCAGCTTAGTGGCAGTGGATGAAAAACTGTTTTTT. This sequence encodes CASSLVAVDEKLFF.

The chain couples TRBV25-1 to TRBJ2-5; no clear D. Germline CDR1 is MGHDK and CDR2 is SYGVNS. The CDR3 extends over 14 amino acids. V was clipped by 4 bases and J by 4 bases, with 13 bases between them. This CDR3 reads CASSATTRPETQYF. The CDR3 nucleotides are TGTGCCAGCAGTGCTACTACGAGACCAGAGACCCAGTACTTC. The full variable domain, in which reference TRBV25-1 and TRBJ2-5 provide the parts outside the CDR3, is EADIYQTPRYLVIGTGKKITLECSQTMGHDKMYWYQQDPGMELHLIHYSYGVNSTEKGDLSSESTVSRIRTEHFPLTLESARPSHTSQYLCASSATTRPETQYFGPGTRLLVL.

This clone was found once. This rearrangement joins TRBV5-1 to TRBJ2-7, with 7 bases identical to TRBD2. V lost 2 bases and J lost 2; bases outside the gene matches: 7. The CDR3 runs 15 residues. Germline loops: CDR1 SGHRS, CDR2 YFSETQ. CDR3: CASSFSGGITYEQYF. CDR3 DNA sequence: TGCGCCAGCAGCTTTTCGGGGGGAATAACCTACGAGCAGTACTTC.

This clone was detected only a few times. The rearrangement links TRBV2 to TRBJ2-1; TRBD1 is a possible D gene (5 bases). Germline-derived CDR1 and CDR2 are SNHLY and FYNNEI. This CDR3 is built from 12 residues. V lost 3 bases and J 6 bases, leaving 6 bases between the germline ends. DNA for the CDR3: TGTGCCAGCAGTGACAGGGCCAATGAGCAGTTCTTC. Translation: CASSDRANEQFF. Full variable domain (missing parts from reference TRBV2 and TRBJ2-1): EPEVTQTPSHQVTQMGQEVILRCVPISNHLYFYWYRQILGQKVEFLVSFYNNEISEKSEIFDDQFSVERPDGSNFTLKIRSTKLEDSAMYFCASSDRANEQFFGPGTRLTVL.

The rearrangement links TRBV7-9 to TRBJ2-7; D perhaps matches TRBD1 (5 bases). The CDR3 is made up of 15 amino acids. With 1 base removed from V and 0 bases from J, the gap between germline ends came to 10 bases. Per germline, CDR1 SEHNR and CDR2 FQNEAQ (reference sequence). The DNA of the CDR3 is TGTGCCAGCAGCTTAGGGTGGGGCGCCTCCTACGAGCAGTACTTC. Amino acid sequence: CASSLGWGASYEQYF. The full variable domain, its missing parts supplied by reference TRBV7-9 and TRBJ2-7, is DTGVSQNPRHKITKRGQNVTFRCDPISEHNRLYWYRQTLGQGPEFLTYFQNEAQLEKSRLLSDRFSAERPKGSFSTLEIQRTEQGDSAMYLCASSLGWGASYEQYFGPGTRLTVT.

V usage is TRBV10-3 and J usage is TRBJ1-1; D is undetermined. Germline-derived CDR1 and CDR2 are ENHRY and SYGVKD. V dropped 4 bases and J dropped 2 bases, with 8 bases sitting between them. The length of the CDR3 is 13 residues. CDR3 region: CAISAEGNTEAFF. The CDR3 region has the DNA TGTGCCATCAGTGCCGAGGGAAACACTGAAGCTTTCTTT.

The CDR3 nucleotides read TGTGCCAGCAGTTACTCGCAAGGGGGCCATTCACCCCTCCACTTT. Amino acids: CASSYSQGGHSPLHF. The chain is built from TRBV6-5 and TRBJ1-6, with 7 bases that match TRBD1. Losses at the gene ends were 0 bases for V and 8 bases for J; bases not matched to a gene: 4. The CDR3 consists of 15 residues. Germline V CDR1 and CDR2: MNHEY, SVGAGI.

The gene calls are TRBV6-4 and TRBJ2-1; 10 nucleotides match TRBD2. The CDR3 consists of 15 residues. After removal of 2 bases from V and 7 bases from J, the junction contained 5 bases not matched to a gene. CDR1 and CDR2 (germline): MRHNA, SNTAGT. CDR3 DNA sequence: TGTGCCAGCAGTGACGGGACTAGCGCCTCGAATGAGCAGTTCTTC. Translated: CASSDGTSASNEQFF.

This clone has only a few counts. The chain carries TRBV30 and TRBJ2-7; 10 positions agree with TRBD2. This CDR3 contains 16 residues. V was pared by 5 bases and J by 0 bases, with 10 bases of the junction left unmatched. Germline assignment: CDR1 GTSNPN and CDR2 SVGIG (reference sequence). The CDR3 DNA is TGTGCCTGGTCCTCTTTTAGCGGGAGGACCTCCTACGAGCAGTACTTC. Its translation is CAWSSFSGRTSYEQYF.

This clone was found once. The chain combines TRBV6-1 with TRBJ2-3; tentative D call: TRBD2 (6 bases). Trimming removed 3 bases at V and 0 bases at J, with 10 bases between. Germline lookup yields CDR1 MNHNS and CDR2 SASEGT. The CDR3 spans 15 residues. This CDR3 reads CASSDRDFSTDTQYF. As DNA, the CDR3 is TGTGCCAGCAGTGACCGGGACTTTAGCACAGATACGCAGTATTTT.

This sequence joins TRBV6-1 and TRBJ2-2; 8 bases map to TRBD1. CDR1 and CDR2 (germline): MNHNS, SASEGT. After removal of 4 bases from V and 3 bases from J, the junction contained 4 bases not matched to a gene. The CDR3 covers 15 residues. The CDR3 coding sequence is TGTGCCAGCAGTGTTCTGACAGGGGACACCGGGGAGCTGTTTTTT. Translating it yields CASSVLTGDTGELFF.

The chain couples TRBV11-2 to TRBJ1-5; tentatively, D is TRBD1 (6 bases). CDR1 and CDR2 (germline): SGHAT, FQNNGV. V was clipped by 5 bases and J by 5 bases, with 10 bases between them. The CDR3 consists of 13 residues. The CDR3 coding sequence is TGTGCCAGCAGCCCCGGGGGGCATCAGCCCCAGCATTTT. This sequence encodes CASSPGGHQPQHF.

The genes are TRBV11-2 and TRBJ2-1; TRBD1 matches 9 bases. The germline V gene has CDR1 SGHAT and CDR2 FQNNGV. The V gene end was trimmed by 6 bases and the J gene end by 2 bases; junction bases not matched to a gene: 5. This CDR3 region has 15 residues. The CDR3 DNA is TGTGCCAGCAGTGACAGGGGGACAACCTACAATGAGCAGTTCTTC. Translating it yields CASSDRGTTYNEQFF.

This clone was detected once. The chain combines TRBV18 with TRBJ2-5; TRBD2 matches at 8 bases. Germline CDR1 is KGHSH and CDR2 is LQKENI. The CDR3 is 15 residues long. V gave up 2 bases and J gave up 1 base; unmatched junction bases: 3. The CDR3 DNA sequence: TGTGCCAGCTCACCAGAGCGGGGGATCCAAGAGACCCAGTACTTC. Residues: CASSPERGIQETQYF.

The rearrangement links TRBV6-1 to TRBJ2-7, with TRBD1 matching 7 bases. Losses at the gene ends were 6 bases for V and 9 bases for J; bases not matched to a gene: 23. Germline CDR1 reads MNHNS; CDR2 reads SASEGT. The CDR3 is 17 amino acids. The CDR3: CASSESTGTEQPPWQYF. CDR3 sequence (DNA): TGTGCCAGCAGCGAAAGCACCGGGACAGAACAACCCCCTTGGCAGTACTTC.

The J gene is TRBJ2-5, the V gene TRBV28; D is perhaps TRBD2 (6 bases). This CDR3 is built from 12 residues. Trimming cost V 6 bases and J 5 bases, with 10 bases left between them. Germline assignment: CDR1 MDHEN and CDR2 SYDVKM. CDR3 protein: CASSGGMETQYF. For the CDR3, the DNA is TGTGCCAGCAGCGGAGGGATGGAGACCCAGTACTTC.

This rearrangement joins TRBV12-5 to TRBJ2-6, with D possibly matching TRBD2 (6 bases). The germline gives CDR1 LGHNT, CDR2 FRNRAP. This CDR3 has 20 residues. V gave up 4 bases and J gave up 3 bases, with 25 bases separating them. The DNA of the CDR3 is TGTGCTAGTGGTTGGATGCTCCGGGACTCCCGGGTTGGTGGGGCCAACGTCCTGACTTTC. Its protein product is CASGWMLRDSRVGGANVLTF. The whole variable domain, remainder taken from reference TRBV12-5 and TRBJ2-6, is DARVTQTPRHKVTEMGQEVTMRCQPILGHNTVFWYRQTMMQGLELLAYFRNRAPLDDSGMPKDRFSAEMPDATLATLKIQPSEPRDSAVYFCASGWMLRDSRVGGANVLTFGAGSRLTVL.